These T cell receptor beta chains were read from a single sample in a study of cytotoxic CD8 clonotypes in ibrutinib-treated CLL. Repertoires were generated with immunoSEQ multiplex PCR, while TCRdb's copy carries only in-frame clones and drops some. The table lists 15,000 to 20,000 clones, around 67% of them singletons. This specimen was PBMCs, taken before ibrutinib treatment. Every receptor here comes from a human donor with chronic lymphocytic leukemia. Each CDR3 is given with its conserved first and last residue. The D gene is left open where the match is weak. For some rows the clone size is stated as once, few or many, or as a class when expanded; others skip it.

>-|-|TRBJ1-1|TRBV7-3
CASSLLGNTEAFF
TGTGCCAGCAGCTTGCTGGGGAACACTGAAGCTTTCTTT
>-|-|TRBJ1-1|TRBV5-1
CASSWTDGTEAFF
TGCGCCAGCAGCTGGACAGACGGGACTGAAGCTTTCTTT
>-|-|TRBJ2-1|TRBV7-2
CASSPGLSAYNEQFF
TGTGCCAGCAGCCCGGGACTCTCAGCCTACAATGAGCAGTTCTTC
>-|-|TRBJ2-7|TRBV21-1
CASLGKLAGNNEQYF
TGTGCCAGCCTTGGGAAGCTAGCGGGGAACAACGAGCAGTACTTC
>TRBD1|-|TRBJ1-6|TRBV11-1
CASSLTGTDRGSPLHF
TGTGCCAGCAGCTTAACCGGGACAGATCGGGGTTCACCCCTCCACTTT
>TRBD1|-|TRBJ2-7|TRBV6-6
CASSFRDRDYEQYF
TGTGCCAGCAGTTTCCGGGACAGGGACTACGAGCAGTACTTC
>-|-|TRBJ2-5|TRBV7-2
CASSPRRFVGEQETQYF
TGTGCCAGCAGCCCCAGAAGGTTCGTAGGGGAGCAAGAGACCCAGTACTTC
>-|-|TRBJ2-4|TRBV2
CASSELGDTLLAKNIQYF
TGTGCCAGCAGTGAGTTGGGGGATACTCTACTAGCCAAAAACATTCAGTACTTC
>-|-|TRBJ1-5|TRBV30
CAWSSSGEGNQPQHF
TGTGCCTGGAGTTCGTCAGGGGAAGGGAATCAGCCCCAGCATTTT
>-|-|TRBJ2-1|TRBV10-3
CAISWTLTLGNEQFF
TGTGCCATCAGCTGGACTCTAACCCTGGGGAATGAGCAGTTCTTC
>-|-|TRBJ1-1|TRBV5-6
CASSLSGSGTEAFF
TGTGCCAGCAGCTTGTCGGGGTCAGGCACTGAAGCTTTCTTT
>-|-|TRBJ2-7|TRBV5-4
CASSPTGVPYEQYF
TGTGCCAGCAGCCCGACAGGCGTCCCCTACGAGCAGTACTTC
>-|few|TRBJ2-7|TRBV5-1
CASSLRRDYEQYF
TGCGCCAGCAGCTTGAGGCGGGATTACGAGCAGTACTTC
>-|-|TRBJ1-2|TRBV7-9
CASSASGTYGYTF
TGTGCCAGCAGCGCATCCGGGACCTATGGCTACACCTTC
>-|-|TRBJ1-1|TRBV2
CASSRENIEAFF
TGTGCCAGCAGCCGTGAAAACATTGAAGCTTTCTTT
>TRBD2|-|TRBJ2-2|TRBV5-1
CASSGAGGTNTGELFF
TGCGCCAGCAGCGGAGCGGGGGGTACGAACACCGGGGAGCTGTTTTTT
>-|-|TRBJ1-1|TRBV4-2
CASSPQGNTEAFF
TGTGCCAGCAGCCCACAGGGGAACACTGAAGCTTTCTTT
>-|-|TRBJ1-1|TRBV5-1
CASSLLPRGDTEAFF
TGCGCCAGCAGCTTGCTCCCACGGGGGGACACTGAAGCTTTCTTT
>TRBD1|few|TRBJ1-6|TRBV19
CASSITGEDSPLHF
TGTGCCAGTAGTATTACAGGGGAGGATTCACCCCTCCACTTT
>TRBD2|medium-sized|TRBJ2-5|TRBV14
CASSYLAGGDRTQYF
TGTGCCAGCAGCTATCTAGCGGGGGGAGACAGGACCCAGTACTTC
>TRBD1|-|TRBJ1-2|TRBV5-4
CASSSGTGSFGYTF
TGTGCCAGCAGCTCCGGGACAGGGAGCTTTGGCTACACCTTC
>-|-|TRBJ1-2|TRBV28
CASSHREGSGGYTF
TGTGCCAGCAGTCACCGGGAGGGTTCAGGGGGCTACACCTTC
>-|-|TRBJ2-7|TRBV28
CASSSGPYEQYF
TGTGCCAGCAGTTCGGGTCCCTACGAGCAGTACTTC
>-|-|TRBJ2-4|TRBV28
CASSLRGELAKNIQYF
TGTGCCAGCAGTTTAAGAGGGGAGCTAGCCAAAAACATTCAGTACTTC
>TRBD2|-|TRBJ2-3|TRBV7-8
CASSKFEVAGSSTDTQYF
TGTGCCAGCAGCAAGTTTGAGGTAGCGGGGTCTAGCACAGATACGCAGTATTTT
>-|-|TRBJ2-5|TRBV7-9
CASSLKWSTPVETQYF
TGTGCCAGCAGCTTGAAGTGGTCCACACCTGTCGAGACCCAGTACTTC
>-|few|TRBJ2-7|TRBV5-4
CASSLDGSPYEQYF
TGTGCCAGCAGCTTAGACGGCAGCCCCTACGAGCAGTACTTC
>-|-|TRBJ2-7|TRBV7-2
CASSLTAPNSPPRYEQYF
TGTGCCAGCAGCCTTACGGCCCCGAATTCCCCTCCCCGATACGAGCAGTACTTC
>TRBD2|once|TRBJ2-7|TRBV27
CASSLISGGAVPIYEQYF
TGTGCCAGCAGTTTAATTAGCGGGGGGGCCGTTCCAATCTACGAGCAGTACTTC
>TRBD1|few|TRBJ1-2|TRBV28
CASSLQGGYGYTF
TGTGCCAGCAGTTTACAGGGGGGCTATGGCTACACCTTC
>-|few|TRBJ2-3|TRBV4-1
CASSQEYGISTDTQYF
TGCGCCAGCAGCCAAGAGTACGGCATTAGCACAGATACGCAGTATTTT
>-|-|TRBJ2-3|TRBV5-6
CASSLKGGTDTQYF
TGTGCCAGCAGCTTGAAGGGGGGCACAGATACGCAGTATTTT
>TRBD1|-|TRBJ2-2|TRBV5-1
CASSLKVDRGLDTGELFF
TGCGCCAGCAGCTTGAAAGTGGACAGGGGGCTCGACACCGGGGAGCTGTTTTTT
>-|-|TRBJ1-6|TRBV19
CASRFPSAANSPLHF
TGTGCCAGTAGGTTTCCGTCCGCGGCTAATTCACCCCTCCACTTT
>-|-|TRBJ1-4|TRBV19
CASSIGLRTTTEKLFF
TGTGCCAGTAGTATAGGACTCCGGACTACTACTGAAAAACTGTTTTTT
>-|-|TRBJ2-2|TRBV6-1
CASSRLNTGELFF
TGTGCCAGCAGTAGATTGAACACCGGGGAGCTGTTTTTT
>-|-|TRBJ1-1|TRBV5-4
CASSLDHLNTEAFF
TGTGCCAGCAGCTTGGACCATCTGAACACTGAAGCTTTCTTT
>-|-|TRBJ2-1|TRBV12-5
CASGLVPGGAFSQFF
TGTGCTAGTGGTTTGGTACCTGGGGGGGCTTTTTCGCAGTTCTTC
>-|-|TRBJ2-5|TRBV29-1
CSVSPTAETQYF
TGCAGCGTATCTCCTACGGCAGAGACCCAGTACTTC
>TRBD1|-|TRBJ2-4|TRBV5-1
CASSPGQGLHF
TGCGCCAGCAGCCCCGGACAGGGTCTCCACTTC
>-|once|TRBJ2-2|TRBV6-1
CASTIRDTGELFF
TGTGCCAGCACTATAAGGGACACCGGGGAGCTGTTTTTT
>TRBD1|-|TRBJ2-7|TRBV5-6
CASSLESTGGAGVDEQYF
TGTGCCAGCAGCTTGGAATCGACAGGGGGCGCAGGAGTGGACGAGCAGTACTTC
>TRBD2|-|TRBJ2-7|TRBV27
CASSLIAGTSGGAPYEQYF
TGTGCCAGCAGTTTAATAGCCGGGACTAGCGGGGGGGCTCCCTACGAGCAGTACTTC